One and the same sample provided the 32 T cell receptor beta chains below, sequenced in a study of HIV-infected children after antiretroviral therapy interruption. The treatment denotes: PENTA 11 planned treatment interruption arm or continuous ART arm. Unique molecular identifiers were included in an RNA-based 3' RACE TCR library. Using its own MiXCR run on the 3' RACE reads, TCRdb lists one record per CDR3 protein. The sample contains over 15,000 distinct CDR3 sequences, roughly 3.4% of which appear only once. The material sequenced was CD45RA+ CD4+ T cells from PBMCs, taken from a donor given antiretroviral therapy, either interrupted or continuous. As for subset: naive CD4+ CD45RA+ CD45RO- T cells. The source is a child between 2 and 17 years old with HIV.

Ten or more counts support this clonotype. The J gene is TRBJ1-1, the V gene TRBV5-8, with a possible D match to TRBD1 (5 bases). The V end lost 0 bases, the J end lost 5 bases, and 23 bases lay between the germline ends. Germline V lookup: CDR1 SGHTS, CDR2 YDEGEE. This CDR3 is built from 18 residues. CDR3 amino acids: CASSLVGSWGRAETEAFF. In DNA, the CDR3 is TGTGCCAGCAGCTTGGTGGGTTCATGGGGCAGGGCGGAAACTGAAGCTTTCTTT.

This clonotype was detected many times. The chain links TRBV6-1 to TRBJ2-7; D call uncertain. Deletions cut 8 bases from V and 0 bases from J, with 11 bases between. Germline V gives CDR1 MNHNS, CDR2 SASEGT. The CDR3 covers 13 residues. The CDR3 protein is CASCVRVSYEQYF. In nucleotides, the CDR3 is TGTGCCAGCTGCGTCCGGGTCTCCTACGAGCAGTACTTC.

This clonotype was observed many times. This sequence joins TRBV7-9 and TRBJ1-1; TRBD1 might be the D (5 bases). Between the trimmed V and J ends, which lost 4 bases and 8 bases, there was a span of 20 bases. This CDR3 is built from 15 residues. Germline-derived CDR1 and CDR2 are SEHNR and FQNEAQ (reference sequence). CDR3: CASSSSPIGTDEAFF. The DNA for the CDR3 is TGTGCCAGCAGCTCTTCCCCTATCGGGACGGACGAAGCTTTCTTT.

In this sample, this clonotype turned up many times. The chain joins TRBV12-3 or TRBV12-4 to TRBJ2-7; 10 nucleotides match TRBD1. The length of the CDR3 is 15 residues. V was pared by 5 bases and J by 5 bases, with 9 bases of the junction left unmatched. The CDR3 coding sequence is TGTGCCAGCAGTAGCCGGGGACAGGGGTTCCACGAGCAGTACTTC. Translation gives CASSSRGQGFHEQYF.

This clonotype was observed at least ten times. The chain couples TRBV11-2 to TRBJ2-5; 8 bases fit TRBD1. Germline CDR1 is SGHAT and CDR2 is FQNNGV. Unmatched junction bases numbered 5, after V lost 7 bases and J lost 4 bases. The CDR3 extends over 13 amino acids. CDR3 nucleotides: TGTGCCAGCAACGCCGGGACAGGAGAGACCCAGTACTTC. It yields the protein CASNAGTGETQYF.

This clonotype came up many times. CDR3 nucleotides: TGTGCCAGCCACAGGGGAATACTGGCCAAAAACATTCAGTACTTC. Translated: CASHRGILAKNIQYF. The V gene is TRBV2, the J gene TRBJ2-4, with 7 positions matching TRBD1. The CDR3 is 15 amino acids. Trimming at V came to 8 bases and at J to 1 base, leaving 8 bases not matched to a gene. Germline CDR1 and CDR2: SNHLY and FYNNEI.

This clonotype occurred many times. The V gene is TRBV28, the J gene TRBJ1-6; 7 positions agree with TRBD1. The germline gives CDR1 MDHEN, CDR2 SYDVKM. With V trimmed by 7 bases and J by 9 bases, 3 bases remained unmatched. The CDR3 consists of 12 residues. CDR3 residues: CASTDRVSPLHF. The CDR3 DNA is TGTGCCAGCACCGACAGGGTTTCACCCCTCCACTTT.

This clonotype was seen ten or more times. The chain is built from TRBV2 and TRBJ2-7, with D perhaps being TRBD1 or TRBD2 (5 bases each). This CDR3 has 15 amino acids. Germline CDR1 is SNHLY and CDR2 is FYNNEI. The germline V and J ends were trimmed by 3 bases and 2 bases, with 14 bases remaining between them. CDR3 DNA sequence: TGTGCCAGCAGTGATACGGGACGTCTCCCCTACGAGCAGTACTTC. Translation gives CASSDTGRLPYEQYF.

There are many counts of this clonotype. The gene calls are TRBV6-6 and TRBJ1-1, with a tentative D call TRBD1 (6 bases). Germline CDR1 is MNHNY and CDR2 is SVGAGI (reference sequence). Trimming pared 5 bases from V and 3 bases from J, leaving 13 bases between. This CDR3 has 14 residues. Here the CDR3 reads CASSELRGDTEAFF. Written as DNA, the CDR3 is TGTGCCAGCAGTGAACTCAGGGGCGACACTGAAGCTTTCTTT.

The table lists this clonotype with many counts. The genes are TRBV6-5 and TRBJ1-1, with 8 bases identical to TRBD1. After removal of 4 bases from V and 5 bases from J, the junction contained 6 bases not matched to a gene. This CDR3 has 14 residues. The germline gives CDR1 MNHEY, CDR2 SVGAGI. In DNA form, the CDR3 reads TGTGCCAGCAGTTTGGACAGGGTGAGGACTGAAGCTTTCTTT. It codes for CASSLDRVRTEAFF.

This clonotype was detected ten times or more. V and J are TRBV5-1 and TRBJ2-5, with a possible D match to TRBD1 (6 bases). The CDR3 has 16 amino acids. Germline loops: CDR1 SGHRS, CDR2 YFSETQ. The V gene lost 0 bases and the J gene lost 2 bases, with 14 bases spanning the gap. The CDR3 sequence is CASSLGDTTGQETQYF. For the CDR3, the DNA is TGCGCCAGCAGCTTGGGTGATACGACAGGTCAAGAGACCCAGTACTTC.

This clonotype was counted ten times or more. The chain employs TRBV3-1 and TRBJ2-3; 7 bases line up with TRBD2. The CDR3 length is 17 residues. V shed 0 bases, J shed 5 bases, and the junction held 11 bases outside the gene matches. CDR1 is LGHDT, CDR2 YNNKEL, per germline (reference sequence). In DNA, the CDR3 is TGTGCCAGCAGCCAAGATCTGGGGCTAGCGGATGGAGATACGCAGTATTTT. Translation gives CASSQDLGLADGDTQYF.

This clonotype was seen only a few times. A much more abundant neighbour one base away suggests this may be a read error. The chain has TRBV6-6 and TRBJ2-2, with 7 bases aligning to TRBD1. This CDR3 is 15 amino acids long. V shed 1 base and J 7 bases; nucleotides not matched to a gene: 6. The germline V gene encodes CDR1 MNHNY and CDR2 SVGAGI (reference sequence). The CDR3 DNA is TGTGCCAGCAGTTACTTTGCAGGGGGATTCGGGGAGCTGTTTTTT. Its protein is CASSYFAGGFGELFF.

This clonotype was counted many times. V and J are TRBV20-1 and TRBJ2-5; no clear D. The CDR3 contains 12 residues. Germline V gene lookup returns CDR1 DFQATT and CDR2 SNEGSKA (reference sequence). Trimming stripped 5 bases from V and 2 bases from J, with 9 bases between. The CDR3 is CSARQVQETQYF. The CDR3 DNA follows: TGCAGTGCTCGGCAAGTACAAGAGACCCAGTACTTC.

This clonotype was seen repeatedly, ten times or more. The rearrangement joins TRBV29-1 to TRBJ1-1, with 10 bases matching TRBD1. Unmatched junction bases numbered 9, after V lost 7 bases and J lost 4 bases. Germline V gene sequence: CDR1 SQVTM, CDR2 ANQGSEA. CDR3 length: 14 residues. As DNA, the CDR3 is TGCAGCGCCCCGGGACAGGGGCTTGGCACTGAAGCTTTCTTT. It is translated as CSAPGQGLGTEAFF.

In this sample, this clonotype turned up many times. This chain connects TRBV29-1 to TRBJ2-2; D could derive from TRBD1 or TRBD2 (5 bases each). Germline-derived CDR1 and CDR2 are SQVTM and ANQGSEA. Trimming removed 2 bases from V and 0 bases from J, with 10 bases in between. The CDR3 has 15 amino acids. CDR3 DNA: TGCAGCGTTGAAATGGGACCCACGAACACCGGGGAGCTGTTTTTT. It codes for CSVEMGPTNTGELFF.

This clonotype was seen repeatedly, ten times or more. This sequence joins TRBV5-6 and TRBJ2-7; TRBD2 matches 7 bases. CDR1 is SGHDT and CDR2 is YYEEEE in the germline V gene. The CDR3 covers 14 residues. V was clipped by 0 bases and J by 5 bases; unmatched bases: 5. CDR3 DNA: TGTGCCAGCAGCTTGGGACTAGCTTCGGACGAGCAGTACTTC. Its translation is CASSLGLASDEQYF.

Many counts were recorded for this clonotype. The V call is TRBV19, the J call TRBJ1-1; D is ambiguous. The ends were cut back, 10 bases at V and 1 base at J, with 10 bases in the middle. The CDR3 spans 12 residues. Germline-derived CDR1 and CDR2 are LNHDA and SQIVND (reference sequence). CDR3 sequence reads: CATVNKNTEAFF. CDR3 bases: TGTGCCACCGTAAATAAGAACACTGAAGCTTTCTTT.

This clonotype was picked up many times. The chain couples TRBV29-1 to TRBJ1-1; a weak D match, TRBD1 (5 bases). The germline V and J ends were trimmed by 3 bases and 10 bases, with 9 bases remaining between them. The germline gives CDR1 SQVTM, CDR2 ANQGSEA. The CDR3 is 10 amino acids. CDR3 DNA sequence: TGCAGCGTTGAGATGGGGGTAGCTTTCTTT. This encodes CSVEMGVAFF.

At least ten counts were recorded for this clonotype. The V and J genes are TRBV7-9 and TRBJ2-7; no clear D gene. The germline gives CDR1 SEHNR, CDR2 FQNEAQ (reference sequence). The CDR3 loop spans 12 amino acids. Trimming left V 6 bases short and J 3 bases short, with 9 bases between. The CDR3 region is CASSARDYEQYF. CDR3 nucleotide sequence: TGTGCCAGCAGTGCCCGCGACTACGAGCAGTACTTC.

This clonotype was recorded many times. The CDR3 DNA reads as TGTGCCAGCAGCTTAGTTGACTTTGGGGAGCTGTTTTTT. Translating gives CASSLVDFGELFF. The V and J genes are TRBV7-2 and TRBJ2-2; D call uncertain. CDR1 SGHTA and CDR2 FQGNSA come from the germline V gene. CDR3 length: 13 amino acids. V was pared by 1 base and J by 8 bases, with 8 bases between.

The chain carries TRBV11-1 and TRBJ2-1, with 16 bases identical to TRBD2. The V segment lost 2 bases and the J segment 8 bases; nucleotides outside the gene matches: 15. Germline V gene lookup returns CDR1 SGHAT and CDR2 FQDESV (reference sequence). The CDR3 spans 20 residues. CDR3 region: CASSLTGTSGRVFLGDEQFF. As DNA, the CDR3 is TGTGCCAGCAGCTTAACAGGGACTAGCGGGAGGGTATTTTTAGGTGATGAGCAGTTCTTC.

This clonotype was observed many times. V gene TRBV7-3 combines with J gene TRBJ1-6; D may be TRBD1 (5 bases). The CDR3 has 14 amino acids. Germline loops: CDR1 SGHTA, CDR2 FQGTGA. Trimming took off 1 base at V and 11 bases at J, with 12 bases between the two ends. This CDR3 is CASSLKGATPPLHF. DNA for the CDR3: TGTGCCAGCAGCTTAAAAGGGGCGACGCCACCCCTCCACTTT.

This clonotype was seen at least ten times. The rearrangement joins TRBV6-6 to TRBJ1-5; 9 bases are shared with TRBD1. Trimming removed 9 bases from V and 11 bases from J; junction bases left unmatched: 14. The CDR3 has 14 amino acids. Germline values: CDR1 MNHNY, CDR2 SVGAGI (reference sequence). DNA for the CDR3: TGTGCCAGTAGTGCGGGACAGGGAGTCCGGACCCAGCATTTT. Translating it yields CASSAGQGVRTQHF.

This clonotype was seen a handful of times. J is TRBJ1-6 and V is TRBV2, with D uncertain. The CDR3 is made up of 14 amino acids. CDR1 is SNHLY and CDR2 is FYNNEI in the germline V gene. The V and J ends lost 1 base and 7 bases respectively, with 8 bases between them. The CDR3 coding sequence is TGTGCCAGCAGTGAAGGGGGATCCAATTCACCCCTCCACTTT. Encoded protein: CASSEGGSNSPLHF.

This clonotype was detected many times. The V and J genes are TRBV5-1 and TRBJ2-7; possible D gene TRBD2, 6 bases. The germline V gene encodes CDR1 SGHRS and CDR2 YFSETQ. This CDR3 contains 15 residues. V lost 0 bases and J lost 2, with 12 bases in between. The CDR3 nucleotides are TGCGCCAGCAGCTTGGCGGGAGATGAAGCCTACGAGCAGTACTTC. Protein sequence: CASSLAGDEAYEQYF.

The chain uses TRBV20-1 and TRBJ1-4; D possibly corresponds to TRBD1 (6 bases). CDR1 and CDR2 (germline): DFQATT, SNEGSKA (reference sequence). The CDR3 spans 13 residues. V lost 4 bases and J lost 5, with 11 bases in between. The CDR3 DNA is TGCAGTGCTAAGGACAGCCCGAATGAAAAACTGTTTTTT. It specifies CSAKDSPNEKLFF.

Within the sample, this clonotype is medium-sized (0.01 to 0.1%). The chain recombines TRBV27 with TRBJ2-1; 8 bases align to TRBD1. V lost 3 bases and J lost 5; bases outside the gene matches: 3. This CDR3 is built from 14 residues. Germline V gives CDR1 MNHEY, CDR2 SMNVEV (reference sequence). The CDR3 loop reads CASSFRGLNNEQFF. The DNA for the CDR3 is TGTGCCAGCAGTTTCAGGGGGCTAAACAATGAGCAGTTCTTC.

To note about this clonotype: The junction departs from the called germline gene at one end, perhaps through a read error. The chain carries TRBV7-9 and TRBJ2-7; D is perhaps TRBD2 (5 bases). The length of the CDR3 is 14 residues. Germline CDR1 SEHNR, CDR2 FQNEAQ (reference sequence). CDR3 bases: TGTGCCAGCAGCTTAAGGTCGCCCGACTACGACCAGTACTTC. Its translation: CASSLRSPDYDQYF.

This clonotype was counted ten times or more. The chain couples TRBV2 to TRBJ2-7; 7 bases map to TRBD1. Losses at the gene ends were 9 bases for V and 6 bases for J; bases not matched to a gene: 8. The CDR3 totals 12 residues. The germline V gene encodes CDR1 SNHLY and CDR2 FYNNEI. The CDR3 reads CASSTGLGEQYF. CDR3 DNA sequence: TGTGCCAGTTCGACAGGGCTCGGCGAGCAGTACTTC.

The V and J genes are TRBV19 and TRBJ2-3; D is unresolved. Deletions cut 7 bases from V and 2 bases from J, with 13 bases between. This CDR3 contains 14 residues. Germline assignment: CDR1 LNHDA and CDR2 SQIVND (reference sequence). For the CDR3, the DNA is TGTGCCAGTATGGTATCGCCGATCACAGATACGCAGTATTTT. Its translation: CASMVSPITDTQYF.

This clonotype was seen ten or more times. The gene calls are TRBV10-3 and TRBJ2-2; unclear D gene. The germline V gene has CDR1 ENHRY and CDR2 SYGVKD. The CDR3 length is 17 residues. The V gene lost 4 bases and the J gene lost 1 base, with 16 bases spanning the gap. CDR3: CAISGLKWTGNTGELFF. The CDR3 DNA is TGTGCCATCAGTGGCCTAAAATGGACGGGGAACACCGGGGAGCTGTTTTTT.